This T cell receptor beta chain was sequenced for a study of OX40 agonist ivuxolimab in advanced cancers. About the study: A mean age of around 63 years, range roughly 23 to 85, was recorded, and approximately 85% were male.

Germline V CDR1 and CDR2: ENHRY, SYGVKD. The CDR3 is 11 amino acids. Trimming left V 4 bases short and J 12 bases short, with 12 bases between. Libraries were prepared by immunoSEQ multiplex PCR; TCRdb keeps only in-frame clonotypes and omits some of them. This table holds approximately 87,000 clones, about nine tenths found once. Sequenced material: CD4+ or CD8+ T cells sorted from blood, taken in a trial of the OX40 agonist ivuxolimab. The chain recombines TRBV10-3 with TRBJ1-1; maybe TRBD1 (5 bases). This receptor was taken from an adult with an advanced solid tumor such as melanoma, head and neck, liver or kidney cancer. The CDR3 here is CAISGPEGTFF. DNA for the CDR3: TGTGCCATCAGTGGGCCCGAGGGGACTTTCTTT.